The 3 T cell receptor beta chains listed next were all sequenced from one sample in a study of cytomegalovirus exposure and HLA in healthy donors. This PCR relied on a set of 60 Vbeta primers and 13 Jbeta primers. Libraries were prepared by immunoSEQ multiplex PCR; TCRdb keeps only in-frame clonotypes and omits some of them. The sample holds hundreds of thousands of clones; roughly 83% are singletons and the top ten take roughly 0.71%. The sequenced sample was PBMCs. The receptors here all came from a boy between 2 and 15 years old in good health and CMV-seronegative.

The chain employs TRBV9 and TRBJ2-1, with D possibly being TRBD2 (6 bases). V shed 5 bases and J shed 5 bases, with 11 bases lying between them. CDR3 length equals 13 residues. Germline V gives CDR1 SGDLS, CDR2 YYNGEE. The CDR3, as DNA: TGTGCCAGCAGTGGCGGGACCAACAATGAGCAGTTCTTC. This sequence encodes CASSGGTNNEQFF.

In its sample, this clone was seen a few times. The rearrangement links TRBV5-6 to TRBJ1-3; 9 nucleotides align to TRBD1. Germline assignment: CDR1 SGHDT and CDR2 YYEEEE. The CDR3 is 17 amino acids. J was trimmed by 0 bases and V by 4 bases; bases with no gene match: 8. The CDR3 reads CASSPGQGLVSGNTIYF. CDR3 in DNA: TGTGCCAGCAGCCCCGGACAGGGGCTAGTCTCTGGAAACACCATATATTTT.

The CDR3 DNA is TGTGCCAGCAGCCCCCCGCGTGGAGATACGCAGTATTTT. This codes for CASSPPRGDTQYF. The V gene is TRBV9, the J gene TRBJ2-3; D remains unclear. The V end was cut by 4 bases, the J end by 5 bases, with 11 bases between. Germline loops: CDR1 SGDLS, CDR2 YYNGEE. The CDR3 has 13 amino acids.